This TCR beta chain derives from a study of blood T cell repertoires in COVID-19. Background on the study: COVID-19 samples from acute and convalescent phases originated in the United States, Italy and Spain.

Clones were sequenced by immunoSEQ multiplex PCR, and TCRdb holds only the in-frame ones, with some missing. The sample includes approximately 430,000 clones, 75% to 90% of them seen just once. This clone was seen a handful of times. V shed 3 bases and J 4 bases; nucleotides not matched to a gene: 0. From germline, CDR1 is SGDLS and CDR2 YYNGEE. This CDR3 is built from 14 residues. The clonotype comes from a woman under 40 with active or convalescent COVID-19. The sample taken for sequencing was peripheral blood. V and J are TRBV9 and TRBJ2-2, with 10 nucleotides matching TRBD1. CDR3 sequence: CASSGTGGTGELFF. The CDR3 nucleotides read TGTGCCAGCAGCGGGACAGGGGGCACCGGGGAGCTGTTTTTT.